This T cell receptor (beta chain) appears in the sequencing data of a study of T cell clonotyping in hematopoietic cell transplantation. The study, taken as a whole, reports: CD4 and CD8 repertoire contributions could not be separated without sorting. Graft donor and pretransplant recipient Inverse Simpson Index values predicted broader posttransplant TCR diversity. Few recipient clonotypes overlapped donors; over 97% were de novo at given depth. Pathologically expanded recipient clonotypes increased progressively from day 30 to day 180 as diversity fell.

This clone was counted once. Its antigen remains unidentified. TCRdb's table, derived via immunoSEQ multiplex PCR, lists solely in-frame clones and lacks some. In the table there are over 9,500 clones, around 74% of which are singletons. Germline CDR1 and CDR2: SGHDN and FVKESK. Trimming left V 0 bases short and J 5 bases short, with 14 bases between. CDR3 length: 16 residues. Here the sequenced sample was peripheral blood mononuclear cells, taken 180 days after allogeneic stem cell transplant. The TCR originated in a male patient aged 55 to 69 who had an allogeneic stem cell transplant from an unrelated donor, so the T cells may come from the graft donor. Some clones in this sample may be carry-over from other donors' samples. The genes are TRBV14 and TRBJ2-1; no clear D. As DNA, the CDR3 is TGTGCCAGCAGCCAAGATGTTGGGGAACCGGACAATGAGCAGTTCTTC. Protein product: CASSQDVGEPDNEQFF.